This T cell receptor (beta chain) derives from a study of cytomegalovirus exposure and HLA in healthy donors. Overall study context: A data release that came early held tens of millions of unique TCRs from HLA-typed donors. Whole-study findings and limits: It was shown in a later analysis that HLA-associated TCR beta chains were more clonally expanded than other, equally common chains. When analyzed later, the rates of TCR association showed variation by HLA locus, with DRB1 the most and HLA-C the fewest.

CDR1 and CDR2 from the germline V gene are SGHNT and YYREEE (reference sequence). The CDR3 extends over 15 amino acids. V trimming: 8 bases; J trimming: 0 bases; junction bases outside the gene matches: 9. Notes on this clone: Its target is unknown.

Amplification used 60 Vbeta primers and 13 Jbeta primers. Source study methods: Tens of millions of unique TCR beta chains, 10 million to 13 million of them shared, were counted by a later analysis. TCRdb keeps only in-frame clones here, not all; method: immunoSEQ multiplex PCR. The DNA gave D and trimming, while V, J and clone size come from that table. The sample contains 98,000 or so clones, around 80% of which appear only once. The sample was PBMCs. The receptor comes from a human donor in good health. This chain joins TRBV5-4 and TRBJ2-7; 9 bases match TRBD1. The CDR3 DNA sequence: TGTGCCAGTACCCCCGGGACAGGGACCTCCTACGAGCAGTACTTC. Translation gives CASTPGTGTSYEQYF.